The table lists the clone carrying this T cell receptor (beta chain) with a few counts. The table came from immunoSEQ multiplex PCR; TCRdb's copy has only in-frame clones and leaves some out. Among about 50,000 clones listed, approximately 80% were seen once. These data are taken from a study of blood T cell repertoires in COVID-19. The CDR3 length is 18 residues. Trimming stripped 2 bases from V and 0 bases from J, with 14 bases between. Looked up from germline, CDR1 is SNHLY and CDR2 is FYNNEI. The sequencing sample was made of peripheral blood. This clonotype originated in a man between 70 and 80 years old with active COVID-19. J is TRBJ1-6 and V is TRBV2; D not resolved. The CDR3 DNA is TGTGCCAGCAGTGAATCCCGGGAGCTCGGCTCCTATAATTCACCCCTCCACTTT. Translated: CASSESRELGSYNSPLHF.